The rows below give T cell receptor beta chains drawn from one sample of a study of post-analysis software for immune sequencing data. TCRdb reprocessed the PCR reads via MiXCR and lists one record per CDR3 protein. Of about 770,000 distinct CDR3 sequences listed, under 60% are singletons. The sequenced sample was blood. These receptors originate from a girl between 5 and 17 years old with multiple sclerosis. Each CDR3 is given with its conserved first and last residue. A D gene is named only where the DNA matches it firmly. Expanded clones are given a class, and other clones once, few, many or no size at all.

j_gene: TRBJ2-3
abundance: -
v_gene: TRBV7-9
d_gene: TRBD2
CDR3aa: CASIASGLETGLTDTQYF
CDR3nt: TGTGCCAGCATAGCCTCGGGACTAGAGACGGGATTGACAGATACGCAGTATTTT

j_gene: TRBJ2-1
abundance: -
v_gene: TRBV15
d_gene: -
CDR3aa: CATSRVGDSTPFF
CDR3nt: TGTGCCACCAGCAGAGTAGGGGACTCAACGCCGTTCTTC

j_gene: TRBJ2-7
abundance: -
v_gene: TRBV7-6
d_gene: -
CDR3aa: CASSFAGFSYEQYF
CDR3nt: TGTGCCAGCAGCTTTGCGGGATTCTCCTACGAGCAGTACTTC

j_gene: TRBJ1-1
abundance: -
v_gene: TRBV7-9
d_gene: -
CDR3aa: CASSLGHLMNTEAFF
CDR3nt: TGTGCCAGCAGCTTGGGACACTTAATGAACACTGAAGCTTTCTTT

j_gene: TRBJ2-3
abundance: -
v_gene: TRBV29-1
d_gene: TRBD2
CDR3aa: CSVERGLAGDTQYF
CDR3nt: TGCAGCGTCGAACGGGGACTAGCGGGAGATACGCAGTATTTT

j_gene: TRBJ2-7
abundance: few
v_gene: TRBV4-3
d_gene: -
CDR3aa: CASSQDTGLSYEQYF
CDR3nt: TGCGCCAGCAGCCAAGACACAGGCCTCTCCTACGAGCAGTACTTC

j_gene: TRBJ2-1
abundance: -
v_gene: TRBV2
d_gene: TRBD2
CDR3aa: CASSLREVTYNEQFF
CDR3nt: TGTGCCAGCAGTCTCCGGGAGGTCACCTACAATGAGCAGTTCTTC

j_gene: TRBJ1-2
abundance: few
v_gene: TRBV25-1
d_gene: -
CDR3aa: CASSESSQRGGYGYTF
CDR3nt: TGTGCCAGCAGTGAATCCAGCCAGAGGGGCGGCTATGGCTACACCTTC

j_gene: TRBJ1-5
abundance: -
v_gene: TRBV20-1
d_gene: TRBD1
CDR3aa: CSARQGQKSAPTQHF
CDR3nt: TGCAGTGCTAGACAGGGACAGAAATCGGCCCCTACCCAGCATTTT

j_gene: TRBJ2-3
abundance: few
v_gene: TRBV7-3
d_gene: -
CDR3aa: CASSLQGSDTQYF
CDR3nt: TGTGCCAGCAGCTTACAGGGGTCAGATACGCAGTATTTT

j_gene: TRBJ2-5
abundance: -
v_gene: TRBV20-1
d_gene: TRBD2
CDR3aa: CSATSGYGETQYF
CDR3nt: TGCAGTGCTACTAGCGGTTACGGAGAGACCCAGTACTTC

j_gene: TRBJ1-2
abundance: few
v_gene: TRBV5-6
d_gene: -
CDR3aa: CASSLGGVAPGTLYGYTF
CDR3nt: TGTGCCAGCAGCTTGGGTGGGGTGGCCCCCGGCACCCTCTATGGCTACACCTTC

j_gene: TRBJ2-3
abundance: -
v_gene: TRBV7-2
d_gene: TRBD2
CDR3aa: CASSLVTSGTDTQYF
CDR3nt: TGTGCCAGCAGCTTAGTTACTAGCGGGACAGATACGCAGTATTTT

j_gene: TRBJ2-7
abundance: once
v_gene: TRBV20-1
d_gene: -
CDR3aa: CSARVLIGGEQYF
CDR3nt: TGCAGTGCTAGAGTTTTGATAGGCGGCGAGCAGTACTTC

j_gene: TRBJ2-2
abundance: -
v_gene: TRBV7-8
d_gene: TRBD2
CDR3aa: CASSFLAANTGELFF
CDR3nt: TGTGCCAGCAGCTTTCTAGCGGCAAACACCGGGGAGCTGTTTTTT

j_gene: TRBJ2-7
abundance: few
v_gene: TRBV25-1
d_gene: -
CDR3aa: CATGTHRVYEQYF
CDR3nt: TGTGCCACCGGCACCCACCGTGTCTACGAGCAGTACTTC

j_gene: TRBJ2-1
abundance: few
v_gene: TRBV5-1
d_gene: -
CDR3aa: CASSLGTPNEQFF
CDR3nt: TGCGCCAGCAGCTTGGGAACGCCCAATGAGCAGTTCTTC

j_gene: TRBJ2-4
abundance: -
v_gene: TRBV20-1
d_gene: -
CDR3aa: CSALETVGPYERYF
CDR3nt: TGCAGTGCTTTAGAAACTGTTGGACCCTACGAGCGGTACTTC

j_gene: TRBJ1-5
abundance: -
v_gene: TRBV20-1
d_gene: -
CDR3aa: CSAVYNSNQPQHF
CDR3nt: TGCAGTGCGGTATATAATAGCAATCAGCCCCAGCATTTT

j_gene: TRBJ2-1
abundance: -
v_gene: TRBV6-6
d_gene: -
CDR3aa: CASSYRLSGRSYNEQFF
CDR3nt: TGTGCCAGCAGTTACCGGTTATCGGGACGCTCCTACAATGAGCAGTTCTTC

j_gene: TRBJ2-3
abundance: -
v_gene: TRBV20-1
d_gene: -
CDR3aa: CSASIILRGAVTDTQYF
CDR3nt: TGCAGTGCTTCCATTATTCTCAGGGGAGCGGTCACAGATACGCAGTATTTT

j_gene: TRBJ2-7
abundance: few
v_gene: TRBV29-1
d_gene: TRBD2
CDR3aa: CSVVSGSDYEQYF
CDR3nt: TGCAGCGTTGTCAGCGGGAGTGACTACGAGCAGTACTTC

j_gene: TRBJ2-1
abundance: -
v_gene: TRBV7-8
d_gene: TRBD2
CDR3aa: CASSFSGMLPYNEQFF
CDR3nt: TGTGCCAGCAGCTTTAGCGGGATGCTTCCCTACAATGAGCAGTTCTTC

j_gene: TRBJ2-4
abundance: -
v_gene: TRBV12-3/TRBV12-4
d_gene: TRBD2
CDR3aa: CASSQAGLAGGREQYF
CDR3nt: TGTGCCAGCAGTCAAGCTGGACTAGCGGGAGGAAGGGAGCAGTACTTC

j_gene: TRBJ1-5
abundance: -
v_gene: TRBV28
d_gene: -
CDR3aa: CASSWTLGGNQPQHF
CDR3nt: TGTGCCAGCAGTTGGACCCTGGGTGGCAATCAGCCCCAGCATTTT

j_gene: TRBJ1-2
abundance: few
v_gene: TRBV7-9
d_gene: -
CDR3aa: CASSSQHYGYTF
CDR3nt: TGTGCCAGCAGCTCCCAGCACTATGGCTACACCTTC

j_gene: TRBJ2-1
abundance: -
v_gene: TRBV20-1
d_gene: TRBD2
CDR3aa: CSARGGGLADLHGAYNEQFF
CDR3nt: TGCAGTGCTAGAGGGGGAGGACTAGCGGACCTTCATGGGGCTTACAATGAGCAGTTCTTC

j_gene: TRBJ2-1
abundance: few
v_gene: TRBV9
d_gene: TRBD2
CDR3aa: CASSLGLAGDGAQRNEQFF
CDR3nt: TGTGCCAGCAGCCTAGGACTAGCGGGAGACGGGGCCCAACGCAATGAGCAGTTCTTC

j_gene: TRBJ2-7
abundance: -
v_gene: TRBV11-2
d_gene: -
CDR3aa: CASMEYGESYEQYF
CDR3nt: TGTGCCAGCATGGAGTATGGGGAGTCGTACGAGCAGTACTTC

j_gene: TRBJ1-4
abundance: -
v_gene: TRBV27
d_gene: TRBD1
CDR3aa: CASSRTQGAVGEKLFF
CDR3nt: TGTGCCAGCAGCCGCACCCAGGGGGCGGTGGGTGAAAAACTGTTTTTT

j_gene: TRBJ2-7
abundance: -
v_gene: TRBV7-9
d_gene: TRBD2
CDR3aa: CASRTSGGPTYEQYF
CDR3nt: TGTGCCAGCAGGACTAGCGGGGGTCCGACCTACGAGCAGTACTTC

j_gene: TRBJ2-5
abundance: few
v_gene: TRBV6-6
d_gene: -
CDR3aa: CASSNVAQETQYF
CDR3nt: TGTGCCAGCAGCAACGTCGCTCAAGAGACCCAGTACTTC

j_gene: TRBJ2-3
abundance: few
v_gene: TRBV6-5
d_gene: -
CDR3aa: CASSPREPTDTQYF
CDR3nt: TGTGCCAGCAGCCCCAGGGAACCCACAGATACGCAGTATTTT

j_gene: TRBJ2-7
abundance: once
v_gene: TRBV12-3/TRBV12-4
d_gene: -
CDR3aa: CTSNYGGNYEQYF
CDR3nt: TGTACCAGCAATTACGGGGGAAACTACGAGCAGTACTTC

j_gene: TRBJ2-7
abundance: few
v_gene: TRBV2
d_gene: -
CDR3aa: CASTYGGEQYF
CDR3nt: TGTGCCAGCACGTATGGGGGCGAGCAGTACTTC

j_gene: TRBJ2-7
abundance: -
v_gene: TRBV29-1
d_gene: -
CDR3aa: CSVVIQDYEQYF
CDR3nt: TGCAGCGTTGTTATACAGGACTACGAGCAGTACTTC

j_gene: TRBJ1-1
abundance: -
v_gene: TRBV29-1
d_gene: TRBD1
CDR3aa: CSVYGQGEAFF
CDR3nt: TGCAGCGTTTACGGACAGGGCGAGGCTTTCTTT

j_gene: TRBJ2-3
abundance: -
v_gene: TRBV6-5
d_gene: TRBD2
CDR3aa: CASSSTSGRPDTQYF
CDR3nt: TGTGCCAGCAGCTCAACTAGCGGGAGACCAGATACGCAGTATTTT

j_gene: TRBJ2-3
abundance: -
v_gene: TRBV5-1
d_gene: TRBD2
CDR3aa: CASSLSLAGDATDTQYF
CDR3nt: TGCGCCAGCAGCTTGTCTCTAGCGGGAGATGCGACAGATACGCAGTATTTT

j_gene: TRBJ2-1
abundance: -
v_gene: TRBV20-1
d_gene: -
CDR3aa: CSARGRDSSYNEQFF
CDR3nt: TGCAGTGCTAGAGGGCGGGATAGCTCCTACAATGAGCAGTTCTTC

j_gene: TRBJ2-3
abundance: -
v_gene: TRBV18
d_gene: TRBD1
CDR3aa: CASYQDRGTTDTQYF
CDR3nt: TGTGCCAGCTACCAGGACAGGGGCACCACAGATACGCAGTATTTT

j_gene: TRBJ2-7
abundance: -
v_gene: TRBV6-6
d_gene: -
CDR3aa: CASSYGLASKSYEQYF
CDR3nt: TGTGCCAGCAGTTACGGGTTAGCGTCGAAATCCTACGAGCAGTACTTC

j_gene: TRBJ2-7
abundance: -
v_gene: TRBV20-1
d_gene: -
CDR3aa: CSARGGGANYEQYF
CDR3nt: TGCAGTGCTAGAGGTGGTGGCGCCAACTACGAGCAGTACTTC

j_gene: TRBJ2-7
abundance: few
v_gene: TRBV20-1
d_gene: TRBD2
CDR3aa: CSARAPSGGPYEQYF
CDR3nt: TGCAGTGCTAGAGCCCCTAGCGGGGGCCCCTACGAGCAGTACTTC

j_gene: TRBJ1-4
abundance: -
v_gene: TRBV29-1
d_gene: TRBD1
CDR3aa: CSVGPGGPEKLFF
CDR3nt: TGCAGCGTTGGGCCAGGGGGCCCGGAAAAACTGTTTTTT

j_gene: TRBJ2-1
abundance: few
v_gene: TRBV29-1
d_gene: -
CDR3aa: CSVAVLSSYNEQFF
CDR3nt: TGCAGCGTTGCGGTTCTGAGCTCCTACAATGAGCAGTTCTTC

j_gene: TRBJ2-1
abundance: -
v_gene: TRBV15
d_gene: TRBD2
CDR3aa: CATRNPGGGYNEQFF
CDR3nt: TGTGCCACCAGGAACCCGGGGGGGGGTTACAATGAGCAGTTCTTC

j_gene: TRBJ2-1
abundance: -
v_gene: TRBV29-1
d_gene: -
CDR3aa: CSVEDLSPRYNEYEQFF
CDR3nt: TGCAGCGTTGAAGATCTTTCCCCTCGCTACAATGAGTATGAGCAGTTCTTC

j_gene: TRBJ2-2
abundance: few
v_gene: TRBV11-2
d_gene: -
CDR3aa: CASSLAADPNTGELFF
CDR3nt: TGTGCCAGCAGCTTAGCCGCGGACCCCAACACCGGGGAGCTGTTTTTT

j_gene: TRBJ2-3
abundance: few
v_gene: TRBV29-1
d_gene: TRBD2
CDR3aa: CSVRWDYRTDTQYF
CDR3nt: TGCAGCGTGCGGTGGGACTATCGCACAGATACGCAGTATTTT

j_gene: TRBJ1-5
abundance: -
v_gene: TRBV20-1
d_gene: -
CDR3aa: CSASKGIGNQPQHF
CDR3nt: TGCAGTGCTAGCAAGGGTATCGGCAATCAGCCCCAGCATTTT

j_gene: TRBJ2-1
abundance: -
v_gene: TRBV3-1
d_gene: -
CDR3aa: CASSQPGYYNEQFF
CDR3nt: TGTGCCAGCAGCCAACCGGGGTACTACAATGAGCAGTTCTTC